This TCR beta chain was identified during a study of T-cell memory formation after mild COVID-19. Study-wide context: There were largely donor-specific TCR clusters. Overall study findings and caveats: Clones shrinking from day 15 to 85 showed even CD4/CD8 mixes; later expanders tilted CD4+. The CD4+ clones that contracted clustered mainly within CM and EM, and the CD8+ clones concentrated in EMRA.

This clonotype was counted only a few times. What it binds is not known. The germline CDR1 and CDR2 sequences are SQVTM and ANQGSEA. V was pared by 3 bases and J by 2 bases, with 11 bases between. The CDR3 totals 13 residues. 5'RACE primed at constant segments yielded TCR alpha and TCR beta cDNA libraries bearing sample barcodes and UMIs. One entry per CDR3 protein results from TCRdb running MiXCR on the 5' RACE reads. The data contain approximately 430,000 distinct CDR3 sequences, about a quarter of them singletons. This rearrangement joins TRBV29-1 to TRBJ2-7; D is perhaps TRBD1 (6 bases). This sequence was found in an adult woman who had mild COVID-19 (a few samples of this study predate the infection). Cell type and time point are not known. Source material: PBMCs or a T cell subset sorted from them (not recorded which). The chain's CDR3 is CSVDDAGAYEQYF. The CDR3 nucleotides are TGCAGCGTTGATGATGCAGGGGCCTACGAGCAGTACTTC.